This T cell receptor beta chain was obtained from a study of blood T cell repertoires in COVID-19. Study overall: Donors in the United States, Italy and Spain gave samples during acute or convalescent COVID-19. Sources were T cells, B-cell-depleted T cells, or PBMCs; the material itself was cDNA or gDNA.

This clone was found a few times. Those enrolled in Seattle joined during active infection and were followed longitudinally afterward. With V trimmed by 6 bases and J by 2 bases, 4 bases remained unmatched. The CDR3 length is 13 residues. CDR1 SNHLY and CDR2 FYNNEI come from the germline V gene. Measured with immunoSEQ multiplex PCR; TCRdb has only the in-frame clones, and not every one. The repertoire holds over 200,000 clones, 83% seen once, with over 1% in the top ten. The rearrangement links TRBV2 to TRBJ2-7, with TRBD1 matching over 7 bases. The receptor's source is a woman aged 25-40 years with COVID-19, enrolled during active disease. The specimen sequenced was peripheral blood. In DNA, the CDR3 is TGTGCCAGCAGAAGACAGGGCACCTACGAGCAGTACTTC. Protein product: CASRRQGTYEQYF.